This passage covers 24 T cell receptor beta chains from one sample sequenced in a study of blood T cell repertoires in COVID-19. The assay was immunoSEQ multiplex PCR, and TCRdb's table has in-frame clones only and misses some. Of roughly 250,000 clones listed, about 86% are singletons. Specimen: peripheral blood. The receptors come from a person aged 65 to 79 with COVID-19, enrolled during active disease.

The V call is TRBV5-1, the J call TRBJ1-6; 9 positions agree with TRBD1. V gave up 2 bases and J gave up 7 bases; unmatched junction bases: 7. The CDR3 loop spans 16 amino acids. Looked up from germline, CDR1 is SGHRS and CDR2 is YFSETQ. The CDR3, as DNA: TGCGCCAGCAGCTTATCGGGACAGGGTGGGAATTCACCCCTCCACTTT. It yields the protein CASSLSGQGGNSPLHF.

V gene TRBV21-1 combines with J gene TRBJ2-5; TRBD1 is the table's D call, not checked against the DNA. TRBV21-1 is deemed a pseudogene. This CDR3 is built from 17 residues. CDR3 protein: CASSIPGQGEGRETQYF. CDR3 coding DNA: TGTGCCAGCAGCATCCCGGGACAGGGAGAGGGGCGAGAGACCCAGTACTTC.

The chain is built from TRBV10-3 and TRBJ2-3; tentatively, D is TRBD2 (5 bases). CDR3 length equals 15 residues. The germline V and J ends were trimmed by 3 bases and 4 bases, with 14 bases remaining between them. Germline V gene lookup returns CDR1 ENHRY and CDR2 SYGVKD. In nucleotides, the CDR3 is TGTGCCATCAGTGAACCGACGGCGGGTTCAGATACGCAGTATTTT. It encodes CAISEPTAGSDTQYF.

In nucleotides, the CDR3 is TGTGCCAGCAGCCTCCGCCCACCGGGACAGGGGCGTGCTAACTATGGCTACACCTTC. Encoded protein: CASSLRPPGQGRANYGYTF. The rearrangement uses TRBV27 and TRBJ1-2; 10 bases align to TRBD1. There are 19 residues in the CDR3. Germline loops: CDR1 MNHEY, CDR2 SMNVEV (reference sequence). After removal of 6 bases from V and 0 bases from J, the junction contained 16 bases not matched to a gene.

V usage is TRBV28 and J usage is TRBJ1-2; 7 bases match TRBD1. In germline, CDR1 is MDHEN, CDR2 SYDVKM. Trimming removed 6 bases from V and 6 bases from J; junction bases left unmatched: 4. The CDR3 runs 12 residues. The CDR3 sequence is CASRGQPHGYTF. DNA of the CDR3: TGTGCCAGCAGGGGACAGCCGCATGGCTACACCTTC.

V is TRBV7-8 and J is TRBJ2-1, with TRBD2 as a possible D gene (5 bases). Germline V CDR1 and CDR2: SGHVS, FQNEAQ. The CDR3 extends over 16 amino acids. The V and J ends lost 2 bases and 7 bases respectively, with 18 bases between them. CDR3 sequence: CASSLRGSNGLNEQFF. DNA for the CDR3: TGTGCCAGCAGCTTACGGGGATCCAACGGGCTTAATGAGCAGTTCTTC.

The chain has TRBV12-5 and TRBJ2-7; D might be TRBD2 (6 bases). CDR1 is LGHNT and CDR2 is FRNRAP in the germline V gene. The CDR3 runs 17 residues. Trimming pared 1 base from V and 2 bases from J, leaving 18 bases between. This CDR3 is CASGLAMSGLDPYEQYF. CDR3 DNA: TGTGCTAGTGGTTTGGCAATGAGCGGGCTCGATCCCTACGAGCAGTACTTC.

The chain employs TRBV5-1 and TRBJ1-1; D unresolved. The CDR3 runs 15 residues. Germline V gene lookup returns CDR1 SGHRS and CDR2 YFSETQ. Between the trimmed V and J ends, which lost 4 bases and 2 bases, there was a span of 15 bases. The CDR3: CASSPAMNYNTEAFF. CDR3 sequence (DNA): TGCGCCAGCAGCCCGGCCATGAACTACAACACTGAAGCTTTCTTT.

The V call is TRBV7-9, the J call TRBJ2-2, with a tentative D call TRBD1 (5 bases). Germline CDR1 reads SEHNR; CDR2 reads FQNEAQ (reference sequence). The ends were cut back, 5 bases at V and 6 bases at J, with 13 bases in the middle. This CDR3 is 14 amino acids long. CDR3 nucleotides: TGTGCCAGCAGCCAGACAGCCCCAGCCGGGGAGCTGTTTTTT. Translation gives CASSQTAPAGELFF.

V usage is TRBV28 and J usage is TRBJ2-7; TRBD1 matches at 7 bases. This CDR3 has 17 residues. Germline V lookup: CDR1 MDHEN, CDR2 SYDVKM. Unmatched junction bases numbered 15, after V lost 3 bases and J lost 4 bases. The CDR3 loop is CASSFRGREAGRYEQYF. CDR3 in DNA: TGTGCCAGCAGTTTTAGGGGGCGTGAGGCAGGTCGGTACGAGCAGTACTTC.

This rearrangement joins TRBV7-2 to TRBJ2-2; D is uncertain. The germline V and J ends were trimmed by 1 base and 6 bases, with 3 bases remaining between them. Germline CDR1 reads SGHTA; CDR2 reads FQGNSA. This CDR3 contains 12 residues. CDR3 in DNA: TGTGCCAGCAGCTTAGGAGCCGGGGAGCTGTTTTTT. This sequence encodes CASSLGAGELFF.

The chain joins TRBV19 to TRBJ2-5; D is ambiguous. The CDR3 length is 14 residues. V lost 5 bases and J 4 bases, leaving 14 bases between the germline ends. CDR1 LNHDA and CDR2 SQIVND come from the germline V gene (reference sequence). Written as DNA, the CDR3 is TGTGCCAGTAGTTTAAGAGGTGCCGGAGAGACCCAGTACTTC. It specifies CASSLRGAGETQYF.

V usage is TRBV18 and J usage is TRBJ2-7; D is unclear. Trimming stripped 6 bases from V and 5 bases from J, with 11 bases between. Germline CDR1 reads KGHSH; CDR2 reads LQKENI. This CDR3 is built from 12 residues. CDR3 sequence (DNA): TGTGCCAGCTCCCTGGGCAGGAACGAGCAGTACTTC. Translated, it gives CASSLGRNEQYF.

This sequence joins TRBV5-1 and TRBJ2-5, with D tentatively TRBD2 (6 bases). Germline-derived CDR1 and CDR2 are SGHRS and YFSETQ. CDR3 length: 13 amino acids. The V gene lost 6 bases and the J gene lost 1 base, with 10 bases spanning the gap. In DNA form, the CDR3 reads TGCGCCAGCAAACGCGGGATCCAAGAGACCCAGTACTTC. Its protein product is CASKRGIQETQYF.

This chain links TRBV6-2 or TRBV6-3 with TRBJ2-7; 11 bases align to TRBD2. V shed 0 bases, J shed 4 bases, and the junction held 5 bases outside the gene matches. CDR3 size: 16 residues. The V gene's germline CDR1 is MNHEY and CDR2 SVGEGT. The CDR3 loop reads CASSYSTSGSPYEQYF. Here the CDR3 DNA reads TGTGCCAGCAGTTACTCCACTAGCGGGAGTCCGTACGAGCAGTACTTC.

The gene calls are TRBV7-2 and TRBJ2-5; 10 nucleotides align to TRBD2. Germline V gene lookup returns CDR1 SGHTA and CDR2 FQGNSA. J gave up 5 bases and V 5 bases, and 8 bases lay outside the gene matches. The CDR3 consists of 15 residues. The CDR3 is CASSPSSGSRETQYF. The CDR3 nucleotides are TGTGCCAGCAGCCCCTCTAGCGGGAGCCGTGAGACCCAGTACTTC.

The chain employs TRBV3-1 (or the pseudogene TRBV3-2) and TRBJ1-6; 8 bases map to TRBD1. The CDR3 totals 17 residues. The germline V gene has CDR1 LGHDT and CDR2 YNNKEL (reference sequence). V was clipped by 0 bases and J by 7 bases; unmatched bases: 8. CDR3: CASSQEGAGTGNSPLHF. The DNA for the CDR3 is TGTGCCAGCAGCCAAGAAGGAGCCGGGACAGGAAATTCACCCCTCCACTTT.

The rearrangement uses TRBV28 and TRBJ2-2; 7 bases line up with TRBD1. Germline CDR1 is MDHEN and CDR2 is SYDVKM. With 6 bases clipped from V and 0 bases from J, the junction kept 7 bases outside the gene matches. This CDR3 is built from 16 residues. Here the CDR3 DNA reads TGTGCCAGCAGCAGGACAGGTTTTTCGAACACCGGGGAGCTGTTTTTT. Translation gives CASSRTGFSNTGELFF.

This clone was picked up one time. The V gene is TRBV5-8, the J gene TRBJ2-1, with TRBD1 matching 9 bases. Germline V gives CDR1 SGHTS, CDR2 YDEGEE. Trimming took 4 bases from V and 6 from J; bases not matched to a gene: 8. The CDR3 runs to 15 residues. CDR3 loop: CASSLRDRDINEQFF. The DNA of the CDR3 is TGTGCCAGCAGCCTCCGGGACAGGGATATCAATGAGCAGTTCTTC.

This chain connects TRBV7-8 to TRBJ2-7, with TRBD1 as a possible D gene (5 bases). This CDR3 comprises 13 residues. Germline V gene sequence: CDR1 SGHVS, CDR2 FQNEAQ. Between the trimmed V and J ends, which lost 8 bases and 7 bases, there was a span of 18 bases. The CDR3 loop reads CASRPRGSGEQYF. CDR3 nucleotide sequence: TGTGCCAGCCGCCCTAGGGGATCTGGGGAGCAGTACTTC.

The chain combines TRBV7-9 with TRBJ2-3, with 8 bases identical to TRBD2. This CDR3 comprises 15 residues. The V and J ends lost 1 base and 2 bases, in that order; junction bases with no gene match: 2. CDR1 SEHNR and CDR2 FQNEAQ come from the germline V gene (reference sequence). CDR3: CASSLVAGLTDTQYF. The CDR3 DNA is TGTGCCAGCAGCTTAGTAGCGGGGCTCACAGATACGCAGTATTTT.

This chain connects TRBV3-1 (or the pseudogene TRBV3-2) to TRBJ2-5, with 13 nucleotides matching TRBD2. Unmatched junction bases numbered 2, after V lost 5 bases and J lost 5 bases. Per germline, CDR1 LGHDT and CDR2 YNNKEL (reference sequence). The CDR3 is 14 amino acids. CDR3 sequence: CASSAGLAGETQYF. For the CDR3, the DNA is TGTGCCAGCAGCGCGGGACTAGCGGGGGAGACCCAGTACTTC.

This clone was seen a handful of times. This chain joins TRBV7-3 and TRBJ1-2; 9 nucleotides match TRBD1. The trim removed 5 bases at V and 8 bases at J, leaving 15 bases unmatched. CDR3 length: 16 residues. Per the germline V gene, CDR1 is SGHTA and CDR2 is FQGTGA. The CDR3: CASSPQGARGSVGYTF. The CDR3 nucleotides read TGTGCCAGCAGCCCACAGGGGGCGAGGGGTTCGGTCGGCTACACCTTC. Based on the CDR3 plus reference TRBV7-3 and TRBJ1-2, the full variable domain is GAGVSQTPSNKVTEKGKYVELRCDPISGHTALYWYRQSLGQGPEFLIYFQGTGAADDSGLPNDRFFAVRPEGSVSTLKIQRTERGDSAVYLCASSPQGARGSVGYTFGSGTRLTVV.

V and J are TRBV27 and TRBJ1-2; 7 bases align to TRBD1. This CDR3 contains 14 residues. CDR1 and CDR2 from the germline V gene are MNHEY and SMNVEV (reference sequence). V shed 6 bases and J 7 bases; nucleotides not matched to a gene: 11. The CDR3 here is CASSPVKGARGYTF. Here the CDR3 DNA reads TGTGCCAGCAGCCCGGTAAAGGGGGCGCGTGGCTACACCTTC.